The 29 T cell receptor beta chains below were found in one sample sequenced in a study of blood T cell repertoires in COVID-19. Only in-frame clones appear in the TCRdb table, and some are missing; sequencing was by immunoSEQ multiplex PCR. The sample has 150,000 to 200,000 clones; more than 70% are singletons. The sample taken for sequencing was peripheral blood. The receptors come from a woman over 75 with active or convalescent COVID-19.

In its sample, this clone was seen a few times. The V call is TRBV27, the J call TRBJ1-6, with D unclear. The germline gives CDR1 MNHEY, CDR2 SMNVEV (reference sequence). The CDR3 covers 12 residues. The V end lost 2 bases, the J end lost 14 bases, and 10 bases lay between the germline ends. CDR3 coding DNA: TGTGCCAGCAGTTTAATCGGTCGGGCCCTCCACTTT. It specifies CASSLIGRALHF.

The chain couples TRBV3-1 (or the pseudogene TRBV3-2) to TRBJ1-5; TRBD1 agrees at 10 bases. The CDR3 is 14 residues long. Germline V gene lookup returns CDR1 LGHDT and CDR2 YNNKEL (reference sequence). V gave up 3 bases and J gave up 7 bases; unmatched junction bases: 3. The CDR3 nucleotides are TGTGCCAGCAGCCAGACAGGGGGCGTACAGCCCCAGCATTTT. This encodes CASSQTGGVQPQHF.

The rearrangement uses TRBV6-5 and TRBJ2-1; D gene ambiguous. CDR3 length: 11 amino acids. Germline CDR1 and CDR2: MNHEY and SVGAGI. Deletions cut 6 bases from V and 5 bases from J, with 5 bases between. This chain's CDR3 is CASSQNNEQFF. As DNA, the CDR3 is TGTGCCAGCAGCCAAAACAATGAGCAGTTCTTC.

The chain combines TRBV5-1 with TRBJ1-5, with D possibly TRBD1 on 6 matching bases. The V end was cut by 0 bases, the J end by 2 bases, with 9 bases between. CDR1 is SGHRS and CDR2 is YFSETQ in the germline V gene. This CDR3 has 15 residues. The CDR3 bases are TGCGCCAGCAGCTTGGGTCAGGGGCGCAATCAGCCCCAGCATTTT. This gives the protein CASSLGQGRNQPQHF.

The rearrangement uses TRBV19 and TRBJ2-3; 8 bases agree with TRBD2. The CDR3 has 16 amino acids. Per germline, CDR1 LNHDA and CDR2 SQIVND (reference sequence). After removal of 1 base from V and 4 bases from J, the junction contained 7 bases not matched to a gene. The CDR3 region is CASSIGSGVSADTQYF. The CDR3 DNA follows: TGTGCCAGTAGTATAGGTAGCGGGGTATCCGCAGATACGCAGTATTTT. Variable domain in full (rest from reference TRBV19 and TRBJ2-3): DGGITQSPKYLFRKEGQNVTLSCEQNLNHDAMYWYRQDPGQGLRLIYYSQIVNDFQKGDIAEGYSVSREKKESFPLTVTSAQKNPTAFYLCASSIGSGVSADTQYFGPGTRLTVL.

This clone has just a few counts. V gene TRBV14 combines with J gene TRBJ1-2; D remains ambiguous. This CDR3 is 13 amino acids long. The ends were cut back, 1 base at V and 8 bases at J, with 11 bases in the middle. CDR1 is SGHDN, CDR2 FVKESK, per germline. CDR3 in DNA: TGTGCCAGCAGCCAAGGGAGGACGGGCGGCTACACCTTC. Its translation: CASSQGRTGGYTF.

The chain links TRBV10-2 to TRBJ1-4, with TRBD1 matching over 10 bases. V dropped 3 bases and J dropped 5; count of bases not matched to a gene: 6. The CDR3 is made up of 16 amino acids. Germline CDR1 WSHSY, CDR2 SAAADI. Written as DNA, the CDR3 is TGCGCCAGCAGTGACTGGATGGGACAGGGGAATGAAAAACTGTTTTTT. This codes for CASSDWMGQGNEKLFF.

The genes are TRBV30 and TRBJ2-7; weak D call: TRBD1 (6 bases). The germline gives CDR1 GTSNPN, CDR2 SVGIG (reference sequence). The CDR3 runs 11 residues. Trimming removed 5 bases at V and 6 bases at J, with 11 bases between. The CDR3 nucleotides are TGTGCCTGGGGAACAGGGTGCGAGCAGTACTTC. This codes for CAWGTGCEQYF.

CDR3 amino acids: CASSLAASGGSLYTQYF. The CDR3 DNA follows: TGTGCCAGCAGCTTAGCGGCGAGCGGGGGGTCTTTATATACGCAGTATTTT. This sequence joins TRBV7-2 and TRBJ2-3, with 9 bases matching TRBD2. The CDR3 spans 17 residues. Germline V lookup: CDR1 SGHTA, CDR2 FQGNSA. With 0 bases clipped from V and 7 bases from J, the junction kept 11 bases outside the gene matches.

The CDR3 loop reads CASGRDIASYEQYF. The CDR3 nucleotides read TGTGCCAGCGGCCGGGACATCGCCTCCTACGAGCAGTACTTC. The chain couples TRBV11-2 to TRBJ2-7; D is possibly TRBD1 (6 bases). Per germline, CDR1 SGHAT and CDR2 FQNNGV. This CDR3 comprises 14 residues. V was trimmed by 8 bases and J by 0 bases, leaving 14 bases between them. The whole variable domain, remainder taken from reference TRBV11-2 and TRBJ2-7, is EAGVAQSPRYKIIEKRQSVAFWCNPISGHATLYWYQQILGQGPKLLIQFQNNGVVDDSQLPKDRFSAERLKGVDSTLKIQPAKLEDSAVYLCASGRDIASYEQYFGPGTRLTVT.

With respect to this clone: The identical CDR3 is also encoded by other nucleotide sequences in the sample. CDR3 sequence reads: CASSLGQGGSPLHF. The DNA for the CDR3 is TGCGCCAGCAGCCTGGGACAGGGAGGATCACCCCTCCACTTT. The V and J genes are TRBV5-1 and TRBJ1-6; TRBD1 matches at 9 bases. Germline CDR1 is SGHRS and CDR2 is YFSETQ. V gave up 4 bases and J gave up 10 bases; unmatched junction bases: 6. The CDR3 contains 14 residues.

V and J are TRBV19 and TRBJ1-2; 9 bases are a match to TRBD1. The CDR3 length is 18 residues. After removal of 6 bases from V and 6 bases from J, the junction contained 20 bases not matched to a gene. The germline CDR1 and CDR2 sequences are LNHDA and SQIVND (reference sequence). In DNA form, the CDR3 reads TGTGCCAGTAGCGCCCGCACCGGGACAGGGAATTACCGGAATGGCTACACCTTC. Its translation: CASSARTGTGNYRNGYTF.

DNA for the CDR3: TGTGCCAGCAGGAGGGAAGCGAACACCGGGGAGCTGTTTTTT. Its protein is CASRREANTGELFF. The chain couples TRBV9 to TRBJ2-2; a possible D gene is TRBD2 (5 bases). The CDR3 runs 14 residues. V was shortened by 5 bases and J by 0 bases, with 8 bases between the two germline ends. Germline assignment: CDR1 SGDLS and CDR2 YYNGEE.

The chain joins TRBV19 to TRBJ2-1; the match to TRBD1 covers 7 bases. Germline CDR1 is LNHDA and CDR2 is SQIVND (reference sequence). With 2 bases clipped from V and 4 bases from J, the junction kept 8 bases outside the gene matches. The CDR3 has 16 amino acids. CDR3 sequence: CASSIRAQGSYNEQFF. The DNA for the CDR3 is TGTGCCAGTAGTATAAGGGCACAGGGGTCTTACAATGAGCAGTTCTTC.

CDR3 region: CASSRGQVRSGNTIYF. In nucleotides, the CDR3 is TGTGCCAGCAGCCGAGGACAGGTTCGCTCTGGAAACACCATATATTTT. The chain joins TRBV7-8 to TRBJ1-3; 7 bases are a match to TRBD1. Germline V gene lookup returns CDR1 SGHVS and CDR2 FQNEAQ. The CDR3 length is 16 residues. The ends lost 5 bases at V and 0 bases at J; junction bases unmatched: 7.

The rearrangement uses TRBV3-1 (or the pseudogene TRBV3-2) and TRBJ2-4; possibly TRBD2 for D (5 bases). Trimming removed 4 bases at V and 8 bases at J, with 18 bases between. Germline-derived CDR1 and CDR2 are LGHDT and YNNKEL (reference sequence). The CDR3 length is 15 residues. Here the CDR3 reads CASSLSLTPGDIQYF. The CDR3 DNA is TGTGCCAGCAGCCTATCACTAACCCCCGGGGACATTCAGTACTTC.

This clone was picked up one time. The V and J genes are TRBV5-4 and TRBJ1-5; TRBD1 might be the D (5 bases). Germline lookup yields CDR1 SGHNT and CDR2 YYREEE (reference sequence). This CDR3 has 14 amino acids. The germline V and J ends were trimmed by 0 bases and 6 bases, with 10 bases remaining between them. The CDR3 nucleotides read TGTGCCAGCAGCTTGGAAGGGGAGGGTCAGCCCCAGCATTTT. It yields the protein CASSLEGEGQPQHF.

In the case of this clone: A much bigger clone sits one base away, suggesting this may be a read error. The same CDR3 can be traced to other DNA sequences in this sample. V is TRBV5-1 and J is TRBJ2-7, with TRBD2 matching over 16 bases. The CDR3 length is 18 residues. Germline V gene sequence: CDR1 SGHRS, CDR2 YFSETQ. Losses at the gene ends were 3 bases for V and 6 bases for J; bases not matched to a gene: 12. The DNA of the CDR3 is TGCGCCAGCAGCTACTCCCCGGGACTAGCGGGGGGGCGGGGCGAGCAGTACTTC. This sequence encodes CASSYSPGLAGGRGEQYF.

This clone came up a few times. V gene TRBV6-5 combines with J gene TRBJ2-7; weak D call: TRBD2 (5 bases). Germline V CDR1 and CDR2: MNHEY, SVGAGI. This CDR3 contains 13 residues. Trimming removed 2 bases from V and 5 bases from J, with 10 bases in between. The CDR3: CASSYLRGNEQYF. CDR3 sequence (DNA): TGTGCCAGCAGTTACCTCCGGGGAAACGAGCAGTACTTC.

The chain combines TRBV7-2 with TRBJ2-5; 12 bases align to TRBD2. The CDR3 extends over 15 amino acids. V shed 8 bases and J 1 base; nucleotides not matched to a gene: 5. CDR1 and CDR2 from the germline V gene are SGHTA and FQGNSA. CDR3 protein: CASGLAGGIQETQYF. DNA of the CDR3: TGTGCCAGCGGCCTAGCGGGGGGGATCCAAGAGACCCAGTACTTC.

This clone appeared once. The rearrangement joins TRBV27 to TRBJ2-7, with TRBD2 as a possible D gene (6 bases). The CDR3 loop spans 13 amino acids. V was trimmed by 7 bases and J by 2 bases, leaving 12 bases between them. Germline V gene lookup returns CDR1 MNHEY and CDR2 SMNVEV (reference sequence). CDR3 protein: CASTRLVPYEQYF. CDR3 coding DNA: TGTGCCAGCACTCGACTAGTCCCCTACGAGCAGTACTTC.

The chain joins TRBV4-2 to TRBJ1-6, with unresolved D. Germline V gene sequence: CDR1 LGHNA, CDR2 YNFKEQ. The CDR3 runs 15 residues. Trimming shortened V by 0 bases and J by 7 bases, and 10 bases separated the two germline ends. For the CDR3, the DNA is TGTGCCAGCAGCCAAGATCTCACGCGGAATTCACCCCTCCACTTT. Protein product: CASSQDLTRNSPLHF.

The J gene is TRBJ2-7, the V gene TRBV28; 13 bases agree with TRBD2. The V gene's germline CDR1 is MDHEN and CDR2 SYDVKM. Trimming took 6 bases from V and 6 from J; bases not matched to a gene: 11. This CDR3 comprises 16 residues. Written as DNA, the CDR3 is TGTGCCAGCAGGGGCCTTGGACTAGCGGGGGTAGGCGAGCAGTACTTC. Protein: CASRGLGLAGVGEQYF.

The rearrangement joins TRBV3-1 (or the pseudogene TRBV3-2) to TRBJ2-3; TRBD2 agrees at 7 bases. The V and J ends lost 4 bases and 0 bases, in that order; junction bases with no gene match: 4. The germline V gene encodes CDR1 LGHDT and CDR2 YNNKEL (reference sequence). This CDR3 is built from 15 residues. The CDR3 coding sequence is TGTGCCAGCAGCCTCACTAGCGTGAGCACAGATACGCAGTATTTT. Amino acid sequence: CASSLTSVSTDTQYF.

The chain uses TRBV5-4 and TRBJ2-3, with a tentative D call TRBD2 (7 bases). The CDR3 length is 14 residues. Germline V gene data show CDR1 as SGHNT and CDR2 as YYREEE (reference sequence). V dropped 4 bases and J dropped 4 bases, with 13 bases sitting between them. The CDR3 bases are TGTGCCAGCAGCCCCTGGGGGGGCTCAGATACGCAGTATTTT. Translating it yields CASSPWGGSDTQYF.

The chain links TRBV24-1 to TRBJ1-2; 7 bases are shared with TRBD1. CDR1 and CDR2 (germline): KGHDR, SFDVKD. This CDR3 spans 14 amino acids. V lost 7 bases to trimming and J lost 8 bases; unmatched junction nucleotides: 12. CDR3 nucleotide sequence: TGTGCCACCAGAAGATCCACAGGGGACGGCGGCTACACCTTC. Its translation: CATRRSTGDGGYTF.

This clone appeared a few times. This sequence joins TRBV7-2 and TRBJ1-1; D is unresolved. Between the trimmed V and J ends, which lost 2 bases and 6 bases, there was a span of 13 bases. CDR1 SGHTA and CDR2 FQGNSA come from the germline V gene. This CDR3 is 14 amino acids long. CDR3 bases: TGTGCCAGCAGCTTAACGTATCGCGGGCCTGAAGCTTTCTTT. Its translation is CASSLTYRGPEAFF.

The chain's CDR3 is CASSLAPLGAGEHNEQFF. The CDR3 region has the DNA TGCGCCAGCAGCTTGGCCCCCTTGGGAGCGGGGGAGCACAATGAGCAGTTCTTC. The chain is built from TRBV5-1 and TRBJ2-1; 8 bases line up with TRBD2. With 0 bases clipped from V and 5 bases from J, the junction kept 13 bases outside the gene matches. CDR3 size: 18 residues. Germline lookup yields CDR1 SGHRS and CDR2 YFSETQ.

The CDR3 loop reads CASSPGYGTGWEKLFF. CDR3 sequence (DNA): TGTGCCAGCAGCCCAGGATACGGGACAGGGTGGGAAAAACTGTTTTTT. The rearrangement joins TRBV11-2 to TRBJ1-4, with TRBD1 matching 9 bases. V trimming: 5 bases; J trimming: 8 bases; junction bases outside the gene matches: 12. Germline values: CDR1 SGHAT, CDR2 FQNNGV. There are 16 residues in the CDR3.